The 29 T cell receptor beta chains in this list originate from one sample, sequenced in a study of OX40 agonist ivuxolimab in advanced cancers. Libraries were prepared by immunoSEQ multiplex PCR; TCRdb keeps only in-frame clonotypes and omits some of them. The top ten clones hold about 5% of a sample with under 85,000 clones, approximately 90% of them seen once. This sample comprised CD4+ or CD8+ T cells sorted from blood, obtained in a trial of the OX40 agonist ivuxolimab. Receptors were obtained from an adult with an advanced solid tumor such as melanoma, head and neck, liver or kidney cancer.

The V call is TRBV27, the J call TRBJ2-3; 8 positions agree with TRBD1. There are 14 residues in the CDR3. Trimming at V came to 7 bases and at J to 2 bases, leaving 5 bases not matched to a gene. Germline V CDR1 and CDR2: MNHEY, SMNVEV (reference sequence). CDR3 DNA sequence: TGTGCCAGCACCATGGACAGGGCCACAGATACGCAGTATTTT. As protein: CASTMDRATDTQYF.

The chain is built from TRBV7-6 and TRBJ2-1, with D possibly matching TRBD2 (6 bases). Per the germline V gene, CDR1 is SGHVS and CDR2 is FNYEAQ. V lost 1 base and J lost 6, with 16 bases in between. The CDR3 runs to 16 residues. CDR3 coding DNA: TGTGCCAGCAGCTTAGGTACCGGGAGCCTCTCCAATGAGCAGTTCTTC. This codes for CASSLGTGSLSNEQFF.

Details on this clone: The junction shows a germline mismatch at one end, possibly a read error. The rearrangement links TRBV2 to TRBJ2-3; unclear D gene. The CDR3 consists of 15 residues. The germline V gene has CDR1 SNHLY and CDR2 FYNNEI. The CDR3 spells CASREGSGSTDTQYF. CDR3 DNA sequence: TGTGCCAGCAGGGAAGGTTCCGGGAGCACAGATACGCAGTATTTT.

This sequence joins TRBV12-5 and TRBJ1-5; the D is unclear. CDR3 length: 14 amino acids. V lost 5 bases and J 3 bases, leaving 11 bases between the germline ends. Germline assignment: CDR1 LGHNT and CDR2 FRNRAP. The CDR3: CASGPGALNQPQHF. Written as DNA, the CDR3 is TGTGCTAGTGGTCCCGGCGCCCTCAATCAGCCCCAGCATTTT.

This rearrangement joins TRBV7-8 to TRBJ1-2, with D tentatively TRBD1 (5 bases). The germline V gene has CDR1 SGHVS and CDR2 FQNEAQ. Trimming took 5 bases from V and 5 from J, leaving 15 bases between them. This CDR3 has 14 amino acids. CDR3 protein: CASSPSGTLYGYTF. DNA for the CDR3: TGTGCCAGCAGCCCATCCGGGACTCTTTATGGCTACACCTTC.

V usage is TRBV7-2 and J usage is TRBJ2-1, with D possibly matching TRBD1 (7 bases). The CDR3 runs to 14 residues. CDR1 SGHTA and CDR2 FQGNSA come from the germline V gene. With 2 bases removed from V and 8 bases from J, the gap between germline ends came to 13 bases. CDR3 in amino acids: CASSLTGEVDEQFF. The CDR3 region has the DNA TGTGCCAGCAGCTTAACAGGGGAGGTCGATGAGCAGTTCTTC.

This clone was counted a few times. The gene calls are TRBV7-6 and TRBJ2-1, with 8 nucleotides matching TRBD2. Trimming removed 5 bases from V and 6 bases from J; junction bases left unmatched: 12. This CDR3 comprises 16 residues. Germline loops: CDR1 SGHVS, CDR2 FNYEAQ. This CDR3 reads CASSLSGTNSGNEQFF. DNA for the CDR3: TGTGCCAGCAGCCTTAGCGGGACAAACTCAGGCAATGAGCAGTTCTTC.

V gene TRBV7-2 combines with J gene TRBJ1-1; D not resolved. This CDR3 has 16 residues. V lost 7 bases, J lost 0 bases, and 18 bases lay in between. The V gene's germline CDR1 is SGHTA and CDR2 FQGNSA. This CDR3 is CASTYLPISMNTEAFF. The CDR3 DNA reads TGTGCCAGCACCTACCTCCCCATTTCCATGAACACTGAAGCTTTCTTT.

The chain carries TRBV7-2 and TRBJ1-3, with D tentatively TRBD1 (6 bases). The CDR3 totals 15 residues. The V end lost 3 bases, the J end lost 8 bases, and 17 bases lay between the germline ends. Germline V CDR1 and CDR2: SGHTA, FQGNSA. DNA of the CDR3: TGTGCCAGCAGCTTCCGGTGGGGGGCGGGAGACACCATATATTTT. Translation: CASSFRWGAGDTIYF.

The V and J genes are TRBV7-9 and TRBJ2-3; D may be TRBD1 (5 bases). From germline, CDR1 is SEHNR and CDR2 FQNEAQ (reference sequence). V was clipped by 5 bases and J by 2 bases, with 11 bases between them. There are 14 residues in the CDR3. The CDR3 reads CASSRGSNTDTQYF. DNA for the CDR3: TGTGCCAGCAGCAGGGGCTCTAACACAGATACGCAGTATTTT.

This clone has more than one count but fewer than ten. At the DNA level, this CDR3 is encoded by other sequences in the same sample as well. The chain recombines TRBV29-1 with TRBJ2-7; no firm D call. Germline values: CDR1 SQVTM, CDR2 ANQGSEA. Trimming took 4 bases from V and 0 from J, leaving 4 bases between them. There are 11 residues in the CDR3. The CDR3: CSVASSYEQYF. In nucleotides, the CDR3 is TGCAGCGTTGCCAGCTCCTACGAGCAGTACTTC.

The V gene is TRBV5-5, the J gene TRBJ2-7, with no clear D. Germline V lookup: CDR1 SGHKS, CDR2 YYEKEE (reference sequence). The CDR3 loop spans 14 amino acids. Between the trimmed V and J ends, which lost 2 bases and 1 base, there was a span of 10 bases. CDR3 nucleotide sequence: TGTGCCAGCAGCTTTGGACGGAGATCCTACGAGCAGTACTTC. As protein: CASSFGRRSYEQYF. Supplemented by reference TRBV5-5 and TRBJ2-7, the full variable domain reads DAGVTQSPTHLIKTRGQQVTLRCSPISGHKSVSWYQQVLGQGPQFIFQYYEKEERGRGNFPDRFSARQFPNYSSELNVNALLLGDSALYLCASSFGRRSYEQYFGPGTRLTVT.

The J gene is TRBJ2-7, the V gene TRBV4-1; TRBD1 or TRBD2 may be the D gene (6 bases each). Deletions cut 0 bases from V and 6 bases from J, with 18 bases between. The CDR3 has 16 residues. Per the germline V gene, CDR1 is MGHRA and CDR2 is YSYEKL. The CDR3 region has the DNA TGCGCCAGCAGCCAAGATCCGTTGGGTAGGGGGGCCGAGCAGTACTTC. Translated, it gives CASSQDPLGRGAEQYF.

CDR3 region: CASRRTSGGEETQYF. DNA for the CDR3: TGTGCCAGCAGGCGGACTAGCGGGGGGGAAGAGACCCAGTACTTC. This rearrangement joins TRBV28 to TRBJ2-5, with 15 bases lining up with TRBD2. The V gene's germline CDR1 is MDHEN and CDR2 SYDVKM. The CDR3 has 15 amino acids. With 6 bases clipped from V and 3 bases from J, the junction kept 2 bases outside the gene matches.

This sequence joins TRBV10-3 and TRBJ2-7; 9 bases are a match to TRBD1. Trimming removed 8 bases from V and 5 bases from J; junction bases left unmatched: 16. CDR1 and CDR2 (germline): ENHRY, SYGVKD. The CDR3 has 16 amino acids. This chain's CDR3 is CAIGMGMTGGSNEQYF. In DNA, the CDR3 is TGTGCCATCGGCATGGGAATGACAGGGGGGTCTAACGAGCAGTACTTC.

The chain uses TRBV13 and TRBJ1-2; D is unclear. The CDR3 loop spans 12 amino acids. CDR1 is PRHDT and CDR2 is FYEKMQ in the germline V gene (reference sequence). The germline V and J ends were trimmed by 3 bases and 7 bases, with 9 bases remaining between them. The CDR3 reads CASSLVGSGYTF. CDR3 DNA sequence: TGTGCCAGCAGCTTGGTGGGGTCTGGCTACACCTTC.

This sequence joins TRBV7-2 and TRBJ1-3; D is unresolved. CDR3 length equals 14 residues. The germline V gene encodes CDR1 SGHTA and CDR2 FQGNSA. V lost 5 bases and J 0 bases, leaving 8 bases between the germline ends. CDR3 sequence reads: CASSGVYSGNTIYF. In DNA form, the CDR3 reads TGTGCCAGCAGCGGGGTCTACTCTGGAAACACCATATATTTT.

This chain connects TRBV7-2 to TRBJ1-2; D perhaps matches TRBD1 (6 bases). CDR1 is SGHTA and CDR2 is FQGNSA in the germline V gene. V shed 3 bases and J shed 0 bases, with 14 bases lying between them. This CDR3 spans 16 amino acids. CDR3 nucleotides: TGTGCCAGCAGCTTGGACCCGGACAGCGCTAACTATGGCTACACCTTC. Its protein product is CASSLDPDSANYGYTF.

The V gene is TRBV29-1, the J gene TRBJ2-3; 9 bases fit TRBD2. J was trimmed by 1 base and V by 4 bases; bases with no gene match: 6. This CDR3 has 15 residues. Germline CDR1 and CDR2: SQVTM and ANQGSEA. CDR3 DNA: TGCAGCGTTGGGTCCGCGGGAGGGGGCACAGATACGCAGTATTTT. The encoded protein is CSVGSAGGGTDTQYF.

This chain links TRBV25-1 with TRBJ2-7, with TRBD2 identical over 12 bases. Per germline, CDR1 MGHDK and CDR2 SYGVNS. The trim removed 1 base at V and 6 bases at J, leaving 4 bases unmatched. The CDR3 spans 15 residues. This CDR3 is CASSESSGRVLEQYF. DNA for the CDR3: TGTGCCAGCAGTGAATCTAGCGGGAGGGTCCTCGAGCAGTACTTC.

The gene calls are TRBV5-4 and TRBJ2-7; TRBD2 matches at 11 bases. This CDR3 contains 16 residues. Losses at the gene ends were 4 bases for V and 6 bases for J; bases not matched to a gene: 12. Germline V gives CDR1 SGHNT, CDR2 YYREEE (reference sequence). For the CDR3, the DNA is TGTGCCAGCAGCCCAGGACGGACTAGCGGGTCTTCCGAGCAGTACTTC. This encodes CASSPGRTSGSSEQYF.

The J gene is TRBJ2-5, the V gene TRBV29-1, with D perhaps TRBD2 (5 bases). The V end was cut by 4 bases, the J end by 2 bases, with 8 bases between. CDR3 length: 12 amino acids. Germline V lookup: CDR1 SQVTM, CDR2 ANQGSEA. The CDR3 coding sequence is TGCAGCGTTGTAGGGAGTCAAGAGACCCAGTACTTC. This sequence encodes CSVVGSQETQYF. Complete variable domain (other parts from reference TRBV29-1 and TRBJ2-5): SAVISQKPSRDICQRGTSLTIQCQVDSQVTMMFWYRQQPGQSLTLIATANQGSEATYESGFVIDKFPISRPNLTFSTLTVSNMSPEDSSIYLCSVVGSQETQYFGPGTRLLVL.

The chain links TRBV6-5 to TRBJ2-5, with D unresolved. The assigned J gene may be wrong: the sequence end matches TRBJ2-7 better. CDR1 and CDR2 (germline): MNHEY, SVGAGI. The CDR3 spans 14 residues. The CDR3 sequence: CASSYSGRPYEQYF. The CDR3 DNA follows: TGTGCCAGCAGTTACTCCGGCAGGCCCTACGAGCAGTACTTC.

The V call is TRBV7-8, the J call TRBJ2-3; 10 nucleotides agree with TRBD2. The CDR3 covers 16 residues. The germline V gene has CDR1 SGHVS and CDR2 FQNEAQ. V gave up 5 bases and J gave up 0 bases; unmatched junction bases: 5. CDR3 amino acids: CASSERTSGSTDTQYF. The DNA for the CDR3 is TGTGCCAGCAGCGAGCGGACTAGCGGAAGCACAGATACGCAGTATTTT.

The chain recombines TRBV19 with TRBJ2-5, with unresolved D. This CDR3 is 13 amino acids long. From germline, CDR1 is LNHDA and CDR2 SQIVND (reference sequence). Trimming stripped 7 bases from V and 5 bases from J, with 14 bases between. The CDR3 here is CASKAPGVETQYF. The CDR3 nucleotides are TGTGCCAGTAAGGCACCTGGGGTGGAGACCCAGTACTTC.

This clone was counted a single time. The chain joins TRBV19 to TRBJ2-6, with a weak D call TRBD2 (5 bases). The CDR3 runs to 15 residues. V was clipped by 7 bases and J by 0 bases, with 10 bases between them. Germline V gene sequence: CDR1 LNHDA, CDR2 SQIVND (reference sequence). In nucleotides, the CDR3 is TGTGCCAGTACCCGGGGTGCCTCTGGGGCCAACGTCCTGACTTTC. Its protein product is CASTRGASGANVLTF.

The CDR3 region has the DNA TGTGCCAGCAGTGGGACAGGGGGACCCTATGGCTACACCTTC. Its translation: CASSGTGGPYGYTF. The chain uses TRBV6-1 and TRBJ1-2; 10 nucleotides match TRBD1. V dropped 4 bases and J dropped 4; count of bases not matched to a gene: 3. CDR3 length: 14 residues. From germline, CDR1 is MNHNS and CDR2 SASEGT.

This clone has more than one count but fewer than ten. The chain recombines TRBV5-6 with TRBJ2-5; TRBD1 is a possible D gene (6 bases). This CDR3 is built from 16 residues. Germline CDR1 SGHDT, CDR2 YYEEEE. The germline V and J ends were trimmed by 4 bases and 0 bases, with 16 bases remaining between them. The CDR3 DNA is TGTGCCAGCAGCACGAGCGGACAGACCAACCAAGAGACCCAGTACTTC. Translated: CASSTSGQTNQETQYF.

V gene TRBV28 combines with J gene TRBJ2-7, with 9 nucleotides matching TRBD1. Per the germline V gene, CDR1 is MDHEN and CDR2 is SYDVKM. CDR3 length: 14 amino acids. V lost 6 bases and J lost 4; bases outside the gene matches: 7. This CDR3 is CASRGTGKSYEQYF. The CDR3 DNA reads as TGTGCCAGCAGAGGGACAGGGAAATCGTACGAGCAGTACTTC.